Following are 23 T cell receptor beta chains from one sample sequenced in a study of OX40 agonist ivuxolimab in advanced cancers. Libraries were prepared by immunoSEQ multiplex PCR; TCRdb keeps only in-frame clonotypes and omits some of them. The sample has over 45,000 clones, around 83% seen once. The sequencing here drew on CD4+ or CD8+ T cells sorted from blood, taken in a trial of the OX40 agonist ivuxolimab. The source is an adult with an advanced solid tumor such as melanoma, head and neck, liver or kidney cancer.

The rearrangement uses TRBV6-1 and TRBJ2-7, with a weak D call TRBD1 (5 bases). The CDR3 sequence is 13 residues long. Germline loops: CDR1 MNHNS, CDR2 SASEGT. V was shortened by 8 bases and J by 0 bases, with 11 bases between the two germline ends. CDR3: CASLQENSYEQYF. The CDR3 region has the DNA TGTGCCAGCCTACAGGAAAACTCCTACGAGCAGTACTTC.

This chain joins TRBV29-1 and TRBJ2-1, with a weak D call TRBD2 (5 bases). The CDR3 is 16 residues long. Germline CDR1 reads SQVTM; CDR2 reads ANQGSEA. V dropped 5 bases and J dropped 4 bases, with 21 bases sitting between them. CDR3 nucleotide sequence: TGCAGCGTTTACGGCCTCCTGGACTTCTCATACAATGAGCAGTTCTTC. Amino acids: CSVYGLLDFSYNEQFF.

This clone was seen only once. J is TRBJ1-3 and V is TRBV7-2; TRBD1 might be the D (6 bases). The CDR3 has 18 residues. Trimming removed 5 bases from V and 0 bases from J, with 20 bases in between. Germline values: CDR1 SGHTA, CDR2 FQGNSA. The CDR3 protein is CASSRFTTGLGSGNTIYF. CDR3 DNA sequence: TGTGCCAGCAGCCGATTCACAACAGGGCTGGGCTCTGGAAACACCATATATTTT.

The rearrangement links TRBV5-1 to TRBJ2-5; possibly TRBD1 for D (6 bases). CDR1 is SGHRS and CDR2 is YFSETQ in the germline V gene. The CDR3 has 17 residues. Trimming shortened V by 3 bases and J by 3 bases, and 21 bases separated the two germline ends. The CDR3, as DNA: TGCGCCAGCAGCTGGGGGACGGGACACAGTTGGGAAGAGACCCAGTACTTC. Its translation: CASSWGTGHSWEETQYF.

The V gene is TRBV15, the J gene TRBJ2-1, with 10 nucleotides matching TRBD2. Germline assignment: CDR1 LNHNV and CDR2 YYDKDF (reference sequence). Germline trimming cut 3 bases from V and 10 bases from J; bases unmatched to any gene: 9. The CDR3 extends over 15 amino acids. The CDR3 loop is CATSSPAGGPEEQFF. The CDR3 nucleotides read TGTGCCACCAGCAGCCCAGCGGGGGGGCCTGAGGAGCAGTTCTTC.

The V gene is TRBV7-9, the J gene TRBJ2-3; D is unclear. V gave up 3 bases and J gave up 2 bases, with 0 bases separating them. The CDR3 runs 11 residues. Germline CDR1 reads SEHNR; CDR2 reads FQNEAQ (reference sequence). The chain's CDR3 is CASSFTDTQYF. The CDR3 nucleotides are TGTGCCAGCAGCTTCACAGATACGCAGTATTTT. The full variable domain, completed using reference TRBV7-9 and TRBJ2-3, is DTGVSQNPRHKITKRGQNVTFRCDPISEHNRLYWYRQTLGQGPEFLTYFQNEAQLEKSRLLSDRFSAERPKGSFSTLEIQRTEQGDSAMYLCASSFTDTQYFGPGTRLTVL.

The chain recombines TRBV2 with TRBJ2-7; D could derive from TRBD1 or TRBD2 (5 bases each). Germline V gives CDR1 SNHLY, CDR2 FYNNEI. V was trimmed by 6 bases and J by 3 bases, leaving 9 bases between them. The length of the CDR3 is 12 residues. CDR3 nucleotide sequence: TGTGCCAGCAGAGGGGACGGCTACGAGCAGTACTTC. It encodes CASRGDGYEQYF.

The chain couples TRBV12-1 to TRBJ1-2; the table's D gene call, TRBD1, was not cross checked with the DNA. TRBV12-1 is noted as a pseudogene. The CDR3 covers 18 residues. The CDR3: CASSSTHRSGTGGEGYTF. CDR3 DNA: TGTGCCAGCAGCTCCACCCACCGATCCGGGACAGGGGGCGAGGGCTACACCTTC.

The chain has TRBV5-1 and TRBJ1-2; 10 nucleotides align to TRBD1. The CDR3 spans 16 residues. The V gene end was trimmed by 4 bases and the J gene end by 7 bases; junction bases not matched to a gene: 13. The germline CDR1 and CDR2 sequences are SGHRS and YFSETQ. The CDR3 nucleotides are TGCGCCAGCAGCAACCCGACAGGGGGCCCCTCTATTGGCTACACCTTC. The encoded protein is CASSNPTGGPSIGYTF.

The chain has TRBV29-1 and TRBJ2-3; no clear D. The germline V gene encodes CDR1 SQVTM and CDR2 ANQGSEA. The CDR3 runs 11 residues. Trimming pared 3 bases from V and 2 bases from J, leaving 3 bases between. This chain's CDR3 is CSVDTTDTQYF. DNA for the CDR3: TGCAGCGTTGATACCACAGATACGCAGTATTTT.

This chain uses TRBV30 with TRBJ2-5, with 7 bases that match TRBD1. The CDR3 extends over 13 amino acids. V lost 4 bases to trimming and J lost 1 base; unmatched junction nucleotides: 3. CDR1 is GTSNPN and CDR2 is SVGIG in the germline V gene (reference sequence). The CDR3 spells CAWKAGGQETQYF. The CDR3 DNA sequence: TGTGCCTGGAAGGCAGGGGGCCAAGAGACCCAGTACTTC.

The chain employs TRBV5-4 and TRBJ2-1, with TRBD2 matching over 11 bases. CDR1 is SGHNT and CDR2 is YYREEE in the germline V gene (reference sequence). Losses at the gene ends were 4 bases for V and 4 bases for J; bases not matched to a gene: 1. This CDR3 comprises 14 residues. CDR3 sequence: CASSGTSGYNEQFF. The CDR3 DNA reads TGTGCCAGCAGCGGGACTAGCGGATACAATGAGCAGTTCTTC.

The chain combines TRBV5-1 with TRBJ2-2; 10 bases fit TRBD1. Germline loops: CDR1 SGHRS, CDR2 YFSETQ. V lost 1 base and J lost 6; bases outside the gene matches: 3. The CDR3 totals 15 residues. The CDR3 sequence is CASSLSGQGAGELFF. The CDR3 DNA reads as TGCGCCAGCAGCTTGTCAGGACAGGGGGCCGGGGAGCTGTTTTTT.

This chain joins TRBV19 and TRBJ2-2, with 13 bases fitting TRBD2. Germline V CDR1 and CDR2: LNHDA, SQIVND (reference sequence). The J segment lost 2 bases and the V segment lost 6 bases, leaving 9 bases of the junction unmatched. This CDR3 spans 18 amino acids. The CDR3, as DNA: TGTGCCAGTAGCACACAGGGACTAGCGGGGACCAACACCGGGGAGCTGTTTTTT. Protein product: CASSTQGLAGTNTGELFF.

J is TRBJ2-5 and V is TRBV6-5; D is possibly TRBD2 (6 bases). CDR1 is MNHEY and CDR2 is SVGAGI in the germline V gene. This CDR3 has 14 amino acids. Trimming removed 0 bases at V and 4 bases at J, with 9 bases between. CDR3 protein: CASSYSWRGETQYF. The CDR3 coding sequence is TGTGCCAGCAGTTACTCATGGAGGGGAGAGACCCAGTACTTC.

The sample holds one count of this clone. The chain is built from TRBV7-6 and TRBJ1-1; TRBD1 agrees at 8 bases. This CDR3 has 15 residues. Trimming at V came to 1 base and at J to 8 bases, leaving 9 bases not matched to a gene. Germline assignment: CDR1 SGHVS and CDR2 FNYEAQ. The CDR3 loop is CASSLGRGQAREAFF. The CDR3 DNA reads TGTGCCAGCAGCTTAGGGAGGGGACAGGCCAGGGAAGCTTTCTTT.

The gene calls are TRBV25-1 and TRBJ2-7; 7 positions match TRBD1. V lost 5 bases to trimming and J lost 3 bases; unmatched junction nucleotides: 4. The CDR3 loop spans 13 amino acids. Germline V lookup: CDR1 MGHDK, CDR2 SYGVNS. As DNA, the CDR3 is TGTGCCAGCAGTTTCGGGACAGACTACGAGCAGTACTTC. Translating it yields CASSFGTDYEQYF.

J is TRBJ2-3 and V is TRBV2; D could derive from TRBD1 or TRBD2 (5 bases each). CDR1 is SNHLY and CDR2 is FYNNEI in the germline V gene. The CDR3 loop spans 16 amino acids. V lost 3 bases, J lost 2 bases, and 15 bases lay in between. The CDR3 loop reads CASSDVSGPPTDTQYF. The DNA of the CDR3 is TGTGCCAGCAGTGACGTATCGGGACCCCCCACAGATACGCAGTATTTT.

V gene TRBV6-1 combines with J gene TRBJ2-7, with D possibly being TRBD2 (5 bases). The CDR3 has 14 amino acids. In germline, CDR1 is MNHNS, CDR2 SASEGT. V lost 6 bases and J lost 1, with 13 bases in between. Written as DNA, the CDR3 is TGTGCCAGCAGGGACGGGAAACCTTCCTACGAGCAGTACTTC. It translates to CASRDGKPSYEQYF.

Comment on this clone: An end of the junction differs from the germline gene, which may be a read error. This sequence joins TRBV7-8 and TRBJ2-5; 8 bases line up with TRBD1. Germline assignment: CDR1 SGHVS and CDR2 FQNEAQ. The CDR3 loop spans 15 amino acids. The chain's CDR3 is CASSPQTGAQENQYF. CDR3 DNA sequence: TGTGCCAGCAGCCCGCAGACAGGGGCCCAGGAGAACCAGTACTTC.

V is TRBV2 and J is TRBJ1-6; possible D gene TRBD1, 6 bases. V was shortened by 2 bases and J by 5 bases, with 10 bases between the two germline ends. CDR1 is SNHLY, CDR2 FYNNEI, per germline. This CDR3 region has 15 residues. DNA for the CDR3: TGTGCCAGCAGTGAAAGGGCAGGGGATAATTCACCCCTCCACTTT. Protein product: CASSERAGDNSPLHF.

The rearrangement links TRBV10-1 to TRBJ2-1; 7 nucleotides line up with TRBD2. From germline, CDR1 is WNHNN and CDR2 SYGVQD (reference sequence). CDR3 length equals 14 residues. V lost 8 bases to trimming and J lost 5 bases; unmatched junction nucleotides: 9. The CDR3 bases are TGCGCCAGCGGCGAGGGAGGGCCCCACAATGAGCAGTTCTTC. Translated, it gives CASGEGGPHNEQFF.

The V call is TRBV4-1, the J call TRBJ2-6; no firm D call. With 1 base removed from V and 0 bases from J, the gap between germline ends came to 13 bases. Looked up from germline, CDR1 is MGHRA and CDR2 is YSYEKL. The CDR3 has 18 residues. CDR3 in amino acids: CASSQVAMGYSGANVLTF. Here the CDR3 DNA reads TGCGCCAGCAGCCAAGTGGCAATGGGATACTCTGGGGCCAACGTCCTGACTTTC.